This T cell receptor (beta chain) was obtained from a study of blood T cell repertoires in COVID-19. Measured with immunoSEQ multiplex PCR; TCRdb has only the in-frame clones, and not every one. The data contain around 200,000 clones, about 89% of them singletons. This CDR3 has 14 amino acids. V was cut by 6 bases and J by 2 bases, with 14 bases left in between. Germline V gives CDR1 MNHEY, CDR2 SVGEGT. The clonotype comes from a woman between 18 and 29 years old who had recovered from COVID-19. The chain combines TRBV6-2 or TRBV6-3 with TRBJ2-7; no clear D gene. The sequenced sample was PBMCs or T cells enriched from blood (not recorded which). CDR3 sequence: CASSHLRIPYEQYF. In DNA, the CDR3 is TGTGCCAGCAGCCACCTCAGGATCCCCTACGAGCAGTACTTC.